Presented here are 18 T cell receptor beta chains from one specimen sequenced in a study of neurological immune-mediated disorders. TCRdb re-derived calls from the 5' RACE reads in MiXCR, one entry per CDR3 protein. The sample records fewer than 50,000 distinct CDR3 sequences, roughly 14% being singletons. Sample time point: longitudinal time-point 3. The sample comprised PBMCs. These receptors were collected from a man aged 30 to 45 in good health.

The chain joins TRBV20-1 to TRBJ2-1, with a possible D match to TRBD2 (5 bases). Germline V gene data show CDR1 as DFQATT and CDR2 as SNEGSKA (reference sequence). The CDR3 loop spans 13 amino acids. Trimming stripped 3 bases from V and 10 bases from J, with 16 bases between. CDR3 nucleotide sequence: TGCAGTGCTAGTCGAGGGAGCGCCCCCGAGCAGTTCTTC. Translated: CSASRGSAPEQFF.

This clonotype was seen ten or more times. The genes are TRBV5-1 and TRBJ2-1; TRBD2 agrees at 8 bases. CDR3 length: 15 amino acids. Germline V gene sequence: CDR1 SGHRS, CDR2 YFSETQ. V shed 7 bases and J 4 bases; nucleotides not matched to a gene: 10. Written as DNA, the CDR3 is TGCGCCAGCTCGTCTACTAGCGGACTTTACAATGAGCAGTTCTTC. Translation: CASSSTSGLYNEQFF.

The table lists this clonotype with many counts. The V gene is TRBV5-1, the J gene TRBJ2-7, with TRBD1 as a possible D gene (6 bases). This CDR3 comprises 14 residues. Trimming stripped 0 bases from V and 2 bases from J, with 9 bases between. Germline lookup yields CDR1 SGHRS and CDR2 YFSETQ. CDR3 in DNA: TGCGCCAGCAGCTTGGGACAGGAGACCTACGAGCAGTACTTC. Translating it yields CASSLGQETYEQYF.

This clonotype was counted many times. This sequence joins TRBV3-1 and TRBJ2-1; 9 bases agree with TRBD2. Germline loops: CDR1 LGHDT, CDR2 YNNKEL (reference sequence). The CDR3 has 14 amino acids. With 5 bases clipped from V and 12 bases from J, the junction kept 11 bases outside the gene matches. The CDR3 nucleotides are TGTGCCAGCAGCGAGACTAGCGGAGACAGTGGGCAGTTCTTC. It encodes CASSETSGDSGQFF.

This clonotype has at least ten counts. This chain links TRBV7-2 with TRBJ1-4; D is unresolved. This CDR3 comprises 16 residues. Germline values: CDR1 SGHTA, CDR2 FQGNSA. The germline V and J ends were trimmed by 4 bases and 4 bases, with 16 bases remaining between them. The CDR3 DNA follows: TGTGCCAGCAGCTCGAGAGGGCCTCCTTTTAATGAAAAACTGTTTTTT. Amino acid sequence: CASSSRGPPFNEKLFF.

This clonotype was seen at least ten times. CDR3 sequence reads: CSARTSGRLGTDTQYF. CDR3 in DNA: TGCAGTGCTAGGACTAGCGGGAGGTTGGGCACAGATACGCAGTATTTT. This chain joins TRBV20-1 and TRBJ2-3, with TRBD2 matching 13 bases. CDR1 is DFQATT, CDR2 SNEGSKA, per germline (reference sequence). This CDR3 has 16 amino acids. V gave up 3 bases and J gave up 1 base; unmatched junction bases: 4.

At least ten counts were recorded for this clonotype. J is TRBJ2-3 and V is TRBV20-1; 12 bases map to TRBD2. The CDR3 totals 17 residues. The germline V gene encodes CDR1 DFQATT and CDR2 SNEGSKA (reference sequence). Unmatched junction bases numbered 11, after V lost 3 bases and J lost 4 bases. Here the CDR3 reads CSASSASGRASADTQYF. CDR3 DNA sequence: TGCAGTGCTAGTTCGGCTAGCGGGAGGGCCTCAGCAGATACGCAGTATTTT.

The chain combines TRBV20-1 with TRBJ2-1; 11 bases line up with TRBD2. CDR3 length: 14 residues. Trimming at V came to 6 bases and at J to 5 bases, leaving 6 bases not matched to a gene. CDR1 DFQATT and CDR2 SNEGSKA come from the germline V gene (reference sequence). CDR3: CSAEPGLADNEQFF. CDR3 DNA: TGCAGTGCCGAGCCGGGACTAGCGGACAATGAGCAGTTCTTC.

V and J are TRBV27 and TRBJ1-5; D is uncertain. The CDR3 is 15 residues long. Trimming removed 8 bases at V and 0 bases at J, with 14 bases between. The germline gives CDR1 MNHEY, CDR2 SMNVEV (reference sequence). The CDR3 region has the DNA TGTGCCAGCGTGAACAAGGCATATAGCAATCAGCCCCAGCATTTT. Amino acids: CASVNKAYSNQPQHF.

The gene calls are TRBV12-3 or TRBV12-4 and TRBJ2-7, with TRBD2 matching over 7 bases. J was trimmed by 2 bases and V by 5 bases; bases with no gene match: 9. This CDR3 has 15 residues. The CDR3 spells CASSQSGITPYEQYF. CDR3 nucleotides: TGTGCCAGCAGTCAGAGCGGGATTACCCCCTACGAGCAGTACTTC.

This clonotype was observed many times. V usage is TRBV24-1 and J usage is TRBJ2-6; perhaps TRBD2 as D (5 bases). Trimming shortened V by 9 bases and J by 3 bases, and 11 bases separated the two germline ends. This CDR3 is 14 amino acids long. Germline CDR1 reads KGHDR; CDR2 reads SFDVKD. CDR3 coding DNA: TGTGCCACCGGATCGGGGTATGGGGCCAACGTCCTGACTTTC. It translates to CATGSGYGANVLTF.

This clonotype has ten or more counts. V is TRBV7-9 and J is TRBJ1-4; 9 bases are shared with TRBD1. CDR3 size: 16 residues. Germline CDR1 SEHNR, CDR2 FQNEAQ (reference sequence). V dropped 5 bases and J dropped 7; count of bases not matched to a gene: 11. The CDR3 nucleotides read TGTGCCAGCAGCACCCTAGGGGGACAGGGCGGTGAAAAACTGTTTTTT. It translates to CASSTLGGQGGEKLFF.

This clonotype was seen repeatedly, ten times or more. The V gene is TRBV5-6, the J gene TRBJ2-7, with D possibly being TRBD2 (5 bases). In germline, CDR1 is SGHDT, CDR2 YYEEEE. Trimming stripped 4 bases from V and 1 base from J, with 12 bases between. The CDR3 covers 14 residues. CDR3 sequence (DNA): TGTGCCAGCAGCCACAGAGCGGATTCCTACGAGCAGTACTTC. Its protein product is CASSHRADSYEQYF.

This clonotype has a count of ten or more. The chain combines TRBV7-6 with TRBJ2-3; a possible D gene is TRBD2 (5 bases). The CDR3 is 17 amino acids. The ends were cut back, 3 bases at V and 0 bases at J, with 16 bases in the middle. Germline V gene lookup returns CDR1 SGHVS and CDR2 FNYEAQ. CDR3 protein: CASSFPQKGGSTDTQYF. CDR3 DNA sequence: TGTGCCAGCAGCTTCCCTCAAAAAGGCGGGAGCACAGATACGCAGTATTTT.

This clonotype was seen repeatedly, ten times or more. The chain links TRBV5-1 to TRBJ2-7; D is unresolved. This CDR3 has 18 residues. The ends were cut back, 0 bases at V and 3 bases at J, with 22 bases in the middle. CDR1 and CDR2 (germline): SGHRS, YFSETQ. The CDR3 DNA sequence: TGCGCCAGCAGCTTGGTACACCCCCACAGAGTTTACGACTACGAGCAGTACTTC. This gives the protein CASSLVHPHRVYDYEQYF.

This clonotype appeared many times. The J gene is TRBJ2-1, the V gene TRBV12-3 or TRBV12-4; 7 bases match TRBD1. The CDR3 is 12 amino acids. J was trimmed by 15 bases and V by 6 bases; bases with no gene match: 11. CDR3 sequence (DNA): TGTGCCAGCAGCGTAAATACAGGGGCGCGGTTCTTC. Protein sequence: CASSVNTGARFF.

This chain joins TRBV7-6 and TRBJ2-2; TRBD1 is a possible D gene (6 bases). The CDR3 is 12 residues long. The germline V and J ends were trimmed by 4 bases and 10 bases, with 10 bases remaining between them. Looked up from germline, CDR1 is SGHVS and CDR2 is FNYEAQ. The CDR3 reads CASSSQGPELFF. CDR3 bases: TGTGCCAGCAGCTCACAGGGACCGGAGCTGTTTTTT. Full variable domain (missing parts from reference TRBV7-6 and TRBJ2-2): GAGVSQSPRYKVTKRGQDVALRCDPISGHVSLYWYRQALGQGPEFLTYFNYEAQQDKSGLPNDRFSAERPEGSISTLTIQRTEQRDSAMYRCASSSQGPELFFGEGSRLTVL.

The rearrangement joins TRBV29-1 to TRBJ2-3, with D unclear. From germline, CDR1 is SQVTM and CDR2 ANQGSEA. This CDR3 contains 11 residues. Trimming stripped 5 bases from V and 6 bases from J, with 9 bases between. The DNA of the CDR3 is TGCAGCGTTTCCTTTAGCGATACGCAGTATTTT. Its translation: CSVSFSDTQYF.